This TCR beta chain originates from a study of cytomegalovirus exposure and HLA in healthy donors. As for the study in general: An early release of data contained some 80 million unique TCRs, which came from HLA-typed donors.

Primers included in the PCR were 60 Vbeta and 13 Jbeta primers. Sequencing used immunoSEQ multiplex PCR; TCRdb keeps in-frame clones, though not all of them. Of 200,000 or so clones in the sample, 65% to 85% were seen once. Between the trimmed V and J ends, which lost 3 bases and 5 bases, there was a span of 23 bases. CDR3 length equals 17 residues. CDR1 SGDLS and CDR2 YYNGEE come from the germline V gene. J is TRBJ1-1 and V is TRBV9; the D is unclear. The sample was PBMCs. This sequence originates from a man aged 45 to 65 in good health and CMV-seronegative. DNA for the CDR3: TGTGCCAGCAGCGAAGGTCCGCCCGAACGGGGTGGAACTGAAGCTTTCTTT. Encoded protein: CASSEGPPERGGTEAFF.